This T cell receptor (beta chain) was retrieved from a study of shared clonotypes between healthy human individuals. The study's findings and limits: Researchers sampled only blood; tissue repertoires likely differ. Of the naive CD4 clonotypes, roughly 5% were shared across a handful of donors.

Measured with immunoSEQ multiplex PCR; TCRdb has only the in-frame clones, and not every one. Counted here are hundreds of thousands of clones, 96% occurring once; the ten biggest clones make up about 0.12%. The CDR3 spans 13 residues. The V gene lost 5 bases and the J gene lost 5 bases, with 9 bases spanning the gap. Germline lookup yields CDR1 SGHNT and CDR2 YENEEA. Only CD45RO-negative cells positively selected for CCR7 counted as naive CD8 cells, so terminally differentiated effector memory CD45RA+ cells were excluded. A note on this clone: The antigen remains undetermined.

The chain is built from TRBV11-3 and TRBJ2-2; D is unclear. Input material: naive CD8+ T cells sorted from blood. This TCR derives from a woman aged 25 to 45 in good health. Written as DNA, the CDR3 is TGTGCCAGCAGCCCCACCCTAACCGGGGAGCTGTTTTTT. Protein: CASSPTLTGELFF.